This is a list of T cell receptor beta chains from one sample in a study of human T cells and chemical hapten exposure. Via MiXCR, TCRdb re-called the RACE reads, giving one row per CDR3 protein. This table has about 65,000 distinct CDR3 sequences, roughly 6.1% appearing once. The sequencing input was whole blood. The source is a female donor in good health. Some clones in this sample may be carry-over from other donors' samples. Both conserved end residues are part of each CDR3. Fields, in order: clone size, V gene, J gene, D gene, CDR3 protein, CDR3 DNA. The D gene is left open where the match is weak. Clone size is shown for a subset of rows, as once, few, many or a class of expanded clone.

clone_size: many
v_call: TRBV7-8
j_call: TRBJ2-1
d_call: -
cdr3_aa: CASSLLYGYNEQFF
cdr3_nt: TGTGCCAGCAGCTTACTGTACGGATACAATGAGCAGTTCTTC

clone_size: -
v_call: TRBV29-1
j_call: TRBJ1-4
d_call: TRBD1
cdr3_aa: CSVARTGATNEKLFF
cdr3_nt: TGCAGCGTCGCTCGGACAGGAGCAACTAATGAAAAACTGTTTTTT

clone_size: many
v_call: TRBV29-1
j_call: TRBJ2-2
d_call: TRBD2
cdr3_aa: CSVGAGGNWNTGELFF
cdr3_nt: TGCAGCGTTGGAGCGGGAGGAAACTGGAACACCGGGGAGCTGTTTTTT

clone_size: few
v_call: TRBV5-6
j_call: TRBJ1-5
d_call: -
cdr3_aa: CASSLGSGYNQPQHF
cdr3_nt: TGTGCCAGCAGCTTGGGGTCAGGGTACAATCAGCCCCAGCATTTT

clone_size: many
v_call: TRBV29-1
j_call: TRBJ1-2
d_call: -
cdr3_aa: CSVGAGFNYGYTF
cdr3_nt: TGCAGCGTTGGGGCAGGGTTTAACTATGGCTACACCTTC

clone_size: many
v_call: TRBV28
j_call: TRBJ2-6
d_call: TRBD1
cdr3_aa: CASETGDGANVLTF
cdr3_nt: TGTGCCAGCGAAACAGGGGACGGGGCCAACGTCCTGACTTTC

clone_size: many
v_call: TRBV29-1
j_call: TRBJ1-1
d_call: -
cdr3_aa: CSVATEMNTEAFF
cdr3_nt: TGCAGCGTGGCGACAGAGATGAACACTGAAGCTTTCTTT

clone_size: many
v_call: TRBV6-5
j_call: TRBJ2-4
d_call: -
cdr3_aa: CASSFSGAVKNIQYF
cdr3_nt: TGTGCCAGCAGTTTTAGCGGAGCGGTGAAAAACATTCAGTACTTC

clone_size: many
v_call: TRBV4-1
j_call: TRBJ1-1
d_call: -
cdr3_aa: CASSQNRVAEAFF
cdr3_nt: TGCGCCAGCAGCCAGAACAGGGTCGCTGAAGCTTTCTTT

clone_size: many
v_call: TRBV29-1
j_call: TRBJ2-3
d_call: TRBD1
cdr3_aa: CSVEEGGRTQYF
cdr3_nt: TGCAGCGTTGAAGAAGGGGGCAGGACGCAGTATTTT

clone_size: -
v_call: TRBV20-1
j_call: TRBJ2-7
d_call: -
cdr3_aa: CSARETNRKSSYEQYF
cdr3_nt: TGCAGTGCTAGAGAGACGAACAGGAAGAGCTCCTACGAGCAGTACTTC

clone_size: -
v_call: TRBV15
j_call: TRBJ2-7
d_call: -
cdr3_aa: CATSRGTGYEQYF
cdr3_nt: TGTGCCACCAGCAGAGGGACCGGCTACGAGCAGTACTTC

clone_size: many
v_call: TRBV2
j_call: TRBJ2-3
d_call: -
cdr3_aa: CASSVGQILTDTQYF
cdr3_nt: TGTGCCAGCAGCGTAGGACAGATACTCACAGATACGCAGTATTTT